What follows describes a single TCR beta chain. This clonotype appeared a few times. Its recognized antigen is unknown. Per-nucleotide qualities are absent, and no much larger clonotype sits a single base away. Library prep was done by 5' RACE. The sample was run on an Illumina HiSeq 2500. A second PCR of roughly 7 to 12 cycles was run with a J-beta primer mix and a sample-barcoded 5' primer. Each TCR beta cDNA molecule received a unique molecular identifier from a template-switch 5' adaptor carrying 12 random nucleotides. At least 2.5 million CDR3-containing paired-end reads were obtained from each sample. All of the RNA was converted into first-strand cDNA using the Mint cDNA synthesis kit, with a TRBC-specific oligonucleotide serving as the primer. Following uracil-DNA glycosylase treatment, all cDNA underwent a first 18-cycle PCR with the universal primers M1SS and BC2_uni_R. In the authors' own workflow: For normalization, 1 million high-quality reads were randomly selected from each sample, with every read carrying a distinct molecular identifier. Instead of being binned into consensus sequences, reads that shared molecular identifiers were thrown out. MiTCR, set to a Q25 quality threshold and the strictest error-elimination algorithm, was used for CDR3 identification, clonotype clustering and error correction. A nonparametric unseen species model using Euler transformation provided a lower-bound estimate of total TCR beta diversity. TCRdb reworked the public reads: Q25 trimming with fastp, MiXCR clone assembly, productive beta chains retained. Every CDR3 protein is listed once, alongside the most common genes and DNA of its rows. The V and J calls, along with clone size, are taken from TCRdb and not from the paper's own processing. This sample is represented by some 1.4 million distinct CDR3 sequences; 42% of them were singletons. Roughly 8.2% of the sample rests with the top ten.

Systemically healthy Caucasian individuals from Russia, 39 in total and aged about 6 to 95 years, were included as donors. Ten milliliters of peripheral blood were drawn from each donor into EDTA-treated Vacutainer tubes. PBMCs were isolated by Ficoll-Paque density-gradient centrifugation, with at least 7 million obtained per sample. Total RNA was extracted from PBMCs with Trizol reagent, with at least 6 micrograms obtained per sample. For every donor, flow cytometry on a PBMC aliquot measured the percentage of naive CD45RAhigh/CD27high T cells. The data were obtained in a study of blood T cells in healthy people across ages (dated by TCRdb to between 2014 and 2017). Broadly, across the study: In model experiments, template switching captured roughly one uniquely barcoded TCR beta cDNA molecule for every two T cells. The donors were divided into four age groups: young (average 16 years), middle-aged (almost 40), aged (about 62) and long-lived (roughly 82). Using the same blood draw, the study looked at two additional independent replicas of 1 million unique cDNA reads for two donors, one aged 18 to 30 and the other aged 80 or older. The study measured age-related changes in TCR beta repertoire diversity using deep sequencing normalized with unique cDNA molecular identifiers. To avoid experimental bias, donors of different ages were randomly spread across the sequencing lanes. The investigation overall reported the following: The percentage of naive T cells measured by flow cytometry correlated strongly with observed TCR beta diversity. Estimates of total diversity based on one million sequenced T cells were regarded as lower bounds and as underestimates. Donor CMV infection status was unknown, potentially confounding age-related changes in expanded clonotypes. Since profiling was done on bulk unsorted PBMCs, naive and antigen-experienced compartments could not be conclusively compared. Compared with the aged group, more naive CD4+ T cells, fewer expanded clones and increased TCR diversity were shown by the long-lived group, suggesting age selection. Observed TCR beta diversity per million T cells fell roughly linearly with age, and a significant reduction was already apparent by age around 40.

V is clipped by 6 bases and J by 0 bases, and the sequence between their germline boundaries is 11 bases long. Taken from cysteine to phenylalanine, the CDR3 has 14 residues. The sequence is cut down to CDR3 DNA, 42 bases in frame from base 1. Taken from the germline V gene (reference sequence), the CDR1 and CDR2 loops are DFQATT and SNEGSKA. Sequencing was performed on blood. This clonotype was obtained from a woman aged 18-29 years in good health. This chain is built from TRBV20-1 and TRBJ2-2, with a weak D call of TRBD1 (5 bases match). This receptor has the CDR3 CSAIRTTNTGELFF. The DNA is TGCAGTGCCATTAGGACAACGAACACCGGGGAGCTGTTTTTT.